This entry describes one TCR beta chain. Antigen specificity is unknown. TCRdb reprocessed the RT-PCR reads with MiXCR, giving one entry per CDR3 protein. The sample lists roughly 540,000 distinct CDR3 sequences, approximately 24% seen once, with about 3% in the top ten. Trimming removed 3 bases at V and 5 bases at J, with 5 bases between. There are 10 residues in the CDR3. Germline V gene lookup returns CDR1 DFQATT and CDR2 SNEGSKA (reference sequence). The data originate from a study of response to subunit inactivated influenza vaccine. Study results and caveats: A suggestion made by the authors is that each seasonal influenza vaccination recruits few new T cells.

These data were also reused for a study on T cells expressing NK-cell markers. From that paper: It was by 5'RACE template switching with UMIs that TCR beta cDNA was made. TCR beta repertoires came from sorted CD3+CD56+NKG2C+, CD3+CD56+NKG2C- and CD3+CD56-NKG2C+ T cells. Of CD8+ T cells, about 1.0-7.5% belonged to dominant NKG2C+ clonotypes in five or six donors. Clones of NKG2C+ T cells that had expanded were of unclear HCMV specificity.

This chain uses TRBV20-1 with TRBJ2-7; D may be TRBD2 (5 bases). This receptor was identified in a man in his fifties who received an inactivated influenza vaccine. Sequenced material: CD4+ T cells sorted from PBMCs, taken less than 13 days after vaccination. The CDR3 sequence: CSARGDEQYF. CDR3 sequence (DNA): TGCAGTGCTAGGGGAGACGAGCAGTACTTC.